The source of this TCR beta chain is a study of T cell clusters in autoimmune cytopenias. The CDR3 covers 14 residues. Germline V gene lookup returns CDR1 SEHNR and CDR2 FQNEAQ (reference sequence). Roughly 38,000 genome equivalents of blood DNA were amplified for TRB. TRB was amplified by touch-down multiplex PCR, primer pools A and B combined. TCRdb reprocessed the multiplex PCR reads, with one entry per CDR3 protein and no DNA. The record lists 5,000 to 6,500 distinct CDR3 sequences, of which the ten most abundant hold just under 5%. Sequencing used peripheral blood. The clonotype originates from a human donor with an autoimmune cytopenia or autoimmune hepatitis (not recorded which). The chain links TRBV7-9 to TRBJ2-1; TCRdb calls TRBD2, which cannot be checked without DNA. CDR3 sequence: CASKDSGGYNEQFF.